Listed below are T cell receptor beta chains from one sample, sequenced in a study of T-cell reconstitution after alpha-beta-depleted transplantation in children. TCRdb analysed the PCR reads with MiXCR anew, one entry per CDR3 protein. The sample lists some 180,000 distinct CDR3 sequences; 6.6% were seen once. Sequencing used PBMCs, obtained before TCRalphabeta/CD19-depleted stem cell transplant. The source of these receptors is a boy under 10 years old with acute lymphoblastic leukemia, due to receive a stem cell transplant. Both conserved end residues are part of each CDR3.

J | V | CDR3
TRBJ1-3 | TRBV12-3/TRBV12-4 | CASSSQWTGSGNTIYF
TRBJ2-1 | TRBV28 | CASTLGAAATDEQFF
TRBJ1-1 | TRBV12-3/TRBV12-4 | CASSLKADTEAFF
TRBJ2-5 | TRBV29-1 | CSVGTGPPSSTQYF
TRBJ2-1 | TRBV24-1 | CATSDLTSLRGNEQFF
TRBJ1-1 | TRBV24-1 | CATSDFYRGTAFF
TRBJ1-1 | TRBV7-2 | CASSLGWAEAFF
TRBJ2-1 | TRBV2 | CASPRPENYNEQFF
TRBJ2-7 | TRBV5-1 | CASSLVSGAYEQYF
TRBJ2-7 | TRBV29-1 | CSVGKPGQGYEQYF
TRBJ2-5 | TRBV10-3 | CAISEGVAGGHQETQYF
TRBJ2-7 | TRBV5-1 | CASSLGQGGYEQYF
TRBJ2-7 | TRBV20-1 | CSAALSGSGSYEQYF
TRBJ2-1 | TRBV12-3/TRBV12-4 | CASSLLQISSYNEQFF
TRBJ1-5 | TRBV24-1 | CATREGEGPNQPQHF
TRBJ2-7 | TRBV7-9 | CASSFGVWDEQYF
TRBJ2-3 | TRBV5-1 | CASSSGQGASTDTQYF
TRBJ2-2 | TRBV5-1 | CASSQRTGGFANTGELFF
TRBJ2-3 | TRBV6-4 | CASSDGLASTDTQYF
TRBJ2-7 | TRBV27 | CASSLGDLTYEQYF
TRBJ1-1 | TRBV7-9 | CASSPGGQGVGNTEAFF
TRBJ1-2 | TRBV2 | CASKGIGYTF
TRBJ2-5 | TRBV28 | CASSISLGVETQYF
TRBJ2-7 | TRBV4-3 | CASSQRQGDEQYF
TRBJ2-7 | TRBV5-1 | CASSAIKNHEQYF
TRBJ2-1 | TRBV12-3/TRBV12-4 | CASSLEGGYNEQFF
TRBJ1-1 | TRBV28 | CASSFGQGTTEAFF
TRBJ2-1 | TRBV29-1 | CSGESGSSYNEQFF
TRBJ2-2 | TRBV12-3/TRBV12-4 | CASSSLAGSGELFF
TRBJ2-5 | TRBV5-6 | CASSLTGRGETQYF
TRBJ2-5 | TRBV6-5 | CASSYYEELPTRETQYF
TRBJ2-6 | TRBV29-1 | CSVNTGQLSGANVLTF
TRBJ2-3 | TRBV3-1 | CASSQSKLAGGSTLTDTQYF
TRBJ2-1 | TRBV2 | CASSADSPSSYNEQFF
TRBJ2-7 | TRBV28 | CASSPTGWTSHEQYF
TRBJ2-3 | TRBV5-5 | CASSSARWAQYF
TRBJ2-3 | TRBV24-1 | CATSDLSWQYF
TRBJ2-5 | TRBV5-1 | CASSPGGPTETQYF
TRBJ2-2 | TRBV9 | CASSVAGNTGELFF
TRBJ2-1 | TRBV5-1 | CASTRGTISYNEQFF
TRBJ2-3 | TRBV2 | CASCPGVTSGGAATDTQYF
TRBJ2-7 | TRBV28 | CASSDHQSPYEQYF
TRBJ2-7 | TRBV28 | CASSLSGPGGYEQYF
TRBJ2-3 | TRBV24-1 | CATSAPGHQTTDTQYF
TRBJ1-2 | TRBV29-1 | CSAGDRGGYTF
TRBJ1-1 | TRBV5-1 | CASSQAGGKAFF
TRBJ2-3 | TRBV25-1 | CASSAEIGTDTQYF
TRBJ2-1 | TRBV29-1 | CSTQQGADEQFF
TRBJ1-1 | TRBV28 | CASSQRQAEAFF
TRBJ2-3 | TRBV10-1 | CASNGGNTDTQYF
TRBJ2-2 | TRBV7-9 | CASSLRGDGELFF
TRBJ2-3 | TRBV2 | CASLSGIADTQYF
TRBJ1-1 | TRBV6-1 | CASTMNTEAFF
TRBJ2-7 | TRBV27 | CASTSGTGAYEQYF
TRBJ2-5 | TRBV28 | CASISTYQETQYF
TRBJ2-2 | TRBV6-5 | CASSYGTGSNTGELFF
TRBJ1-1 | TRBV6-1 | CASSFRGAGEAFF
TRBJ1-1 | TRBV6-2/TRBV6-3 | CASSYSPGQGITEAFF
TRBJ1-6 | TRBV7-2 | CASSLATGTGSYNSPLHF
TRBJ1-5 | TRBV5-1 | CASSVRQGIGNQPQHF